Below, 15 T cell receptor beta chains from the same sample are listed, as sequenced in a study of a mutant IDH1 vaccine in newly diagnosed glioma. Time point meaning: week 11, during vaccination. Mutant IDH1 20-mer peptide, at 300 ug, made up each vaccine dose, with topical imiquimod. Their antigens are not known. Sequencing used immunoSEQ multiplex PCR; TCRdb keeps in-frame clones, though not all of them. The data hold around 66,000 clones, with over 70% observed a single time. Material: PBMCs, obtained from a glioma patient whose treatment included an IDH1 peptide vaccine. The receptors stem from a man aged 50 to 60 with glioma.

V is TRBV19 and J is TRBJ2-1; 7 bases line up with TRBD2. V was pared by 5 bases and J by 0 bases, with 4 bases of the junction left unmatched. CDR1 LNHDA and CDR2 SQIVND come from the germline V gene (reference sequence). The CDR3 has 15 residues. CDR3 amino acids: CASSASGDSYNEQFF. The CDR3 bases are TGTGCCAGTAGTGCTAGCGGTGACTCCTACAATGAGCAGTTCTTC. The full variable domain, rest sourced from reference TRBV19 and TRBJ2-1, is DGGITQSPKYLFRKEGQNVTLSCEQNLNHDAMYWYRQDPGQGLRLIYYSQIVNDFQKGDIAEGYSVSREKKESFPLTVTSAQKNPTAFYLCASSASGDSYNEQFFGPGTRLTVL.

This chain links TRBV4-3 with TRBJ1-2; perhaps TRBD1 as D (5 bases). The CDR3 extends over 15 amino acids. Germline V gene lookup returns CDR1 LGHNA and CDR2 YSLEER. V was cut by 0 bases and J by 4 bases, with 12 bases left in between. The CDR3 region has the DNA TGCGCCAGCAGCCAAGATCCCCAGGGCGGCTATGGCTACACCTTC. It yields the protein CASSQDPQGGYGYTF.

A few counts support this clone. This chain links TRBV30 with TRBJ1-5, with unresolved D. The CDR3 totals 13 residues. V lost 2 bases and J 1 base, leaving 6 bases between the germline ends. The V gene's germline CDR1 is GTSNPN and CDR2 SVGIG (reference sequence). CDR3 amino acids: CAWSLQSNQPQHF. CDR3 nucleotide sequence: TGTGCCTGGAGTCTACAGAGCAATCAGCCCCAGCATTTT.

The chain joins TRBV5-5 to TRBJ2-1; 8 bases agree with TRBD1. CDR1 is SGHKS and CDR2 is YYEKEE in the germline V gene (reference sequence). This CDR3 is built from 16 residues. V dropped 0 bases and J dropped 4; count of bases not matched to a gene: 6. Here the CDR3 reads CASSLARTGRYNEQFF. The CDR3 DNA is TGTGCCAGCAGCTTGGCAAGGACAGGGAGATACAATGAGCAGTTCTTC.

The chain couples TRBV1 to TRBJ2-1; TRBD2 is the table's D call, not checked against the DNA. TRBV1 corresponds to a pseudogene. There are 16 residues in the CDR3. Here the CDR3 reads CTSSQGRRLARYEQFF. DNA of the CDR3: TGCACCAGCAGCCAAGGCCGGAGGCTAGCGCGGTATGAGCAGTTCTTC.

The CDR3 sequence: CASSGNIRDTQYF. CDR3 sequence (DNA): TGTGCCAGCAGCGGGAATATCAGGGATACGCAGTATTTT. This chain links TRBV7-2 with TRBJ2-3; no reliable D call. The CDR3 length is 13 residues. Germline values: CDR1 SGHTA, CDR2 FQGNSA. With 5 bases removed from V and 6 bases from J, the gap between germline ends came to 12 bases.

The chain is built from TRBV19 and TRBJ2-7; unclear D gene. Germline CDR1 is LNHDA and CDR2 is SQIVND (reference sequence). The CDR3 is 14 residues long. V lost 4 bases and J lost 5, with 15 bases in between. CDR3 amino acids: CASSRPDHRDEQYF. The CDR3 region has the DNA TGTGCCAGTAGTAGGCCGGACCATAGGGACGAGCAGTACTTC.

This clone has a single count. The chain uses TRBV19 and TRBJ1-3; D remains unclear. Germline CDR1 LNHDA, CDR2 SQIVND (reference sequence). CDR3 size: 14 residues. The V gene lost 3 bases and the J gene lost 0 bases, with 6 bases spanning the gap. The CDR3 coding sequence is TGTGCCAGTAGTATCGGGCGCTCTGGAAACACCATATATTTT. Translating gives CASSIGRSGNTIYF.

This sequence joins TRBV27 and TRBJ2-7; the D is unclear. This CDR3 region has 13 residues. Germline-derived CDR1 and CDR2 are MNHEY and SMNVEV (reference sequence). Trimming left V 6 bases short and J 1 base short, with 10 bases between. In DNA, the CDR3 is TGTGCCAGCAGCGCCGGCCCTTCCTACGAGCAGTACTTC. Translating gives CASSAGPSYEQYF.

The chain has TRBV2 and TRBJ2-5; D possibly corresponds to TRBD1 (5 bases). Germline assignment: CDR1 SNHLY and CDR2 FYNNEI. This CDR3 is 14 amino acids long. Between the trimmed V and J ends, which lost 2 bases and 5 bases, there was a span of 12 bases. CDR3 loop: CASSEIRGGETQYF. In DNA, the CDR3 is TGTGCCAGCAGTGAAATTAGGGGTGGGGAGACCCAGTACTTC.

The V and J genes are TRBV19 and TRBJ1-1; 7 bases are shared with TRBD1. The trim removed 5 bases at V and 4 bases at J, leaving 13 bases unmatched. The CDR3 has 16 amino acids. Germline values: CDR1 LNHDA, CDR2 SQIVND (reference sequence). CDR3 sequence: CASSPRDSGGGTEAFF. Here the CDR3 DNA reads TGTGCCAGTAGTCCCCGGGATTCAGGGGGGGGCACTGAAGCTTTCTTT.

This clone has a handful of counts. The V and J genes are TRBV7-2 and TRBJ1-1; TRBD1 is a possible D gene (6 bases). V lost 5 bases and J 5 bases, leaving 15 bases between the germline ends. Germline assignment: CDR1 SGHTA and CDR2 FQGNSA. The CDR3 has 14 amino acids. CDR3 residues: CASSPRGLGTEAFF. The DNA of the CDR3 is TGTGCCAGCAGCCCCAGGGGTTTGGGGACTGAAGCTTTCTTT.

J is TRBJ2-3 and V is TRBV19; D is uncertain. Germline CDR1 and CDR2: LNHDA and SQIVND (reference sequence). Trimming removed 5 bases at V and 4 bases at J, with 16 bases between. The CDR3 consists of 15 residues. The CDR3 DNA is TGTGCCAGTAGTTCGATCGGCCAATCGGCAGATACGCAGTATTTT. It encodes CASSSIGQSADTQYF.

This chain links TRBV7-9 with TRBJ2-1, with TRBD2 identical over 9 bases. The CDR3 consists of 15 residues. Germline CDR1 reads SEHNR; CDR2 reads FQNEAQ (reference sequence). V trimming: 3 bases; J trimming: 6 bases; junction bases outside the gene matches: 6. CDR3 residues: CASSLSGGIGNEQFF. For the CDR3, the DNA is TGTGCCAGCAGCTTGAGCGGGGGGATTGGCAATGAGCAGTTCTTC.

The chain uses TRBV19 and TRBJ2-7, with 9 bases fitting TRBD1. Trimming took 1 base from V and 4 from J; bases not matched to a gene: 2. CDR1 is LNHDA, CDR2 SQIVND, per germline (reference sequence). This CDR3 contains 14 residues. The CDR3: CASSIGQGEYEQYF. As DNA, the CDR3 is TGTGCCAGTAGTATAGGACAGGGGGAGTACGAGCAGTACTTC.